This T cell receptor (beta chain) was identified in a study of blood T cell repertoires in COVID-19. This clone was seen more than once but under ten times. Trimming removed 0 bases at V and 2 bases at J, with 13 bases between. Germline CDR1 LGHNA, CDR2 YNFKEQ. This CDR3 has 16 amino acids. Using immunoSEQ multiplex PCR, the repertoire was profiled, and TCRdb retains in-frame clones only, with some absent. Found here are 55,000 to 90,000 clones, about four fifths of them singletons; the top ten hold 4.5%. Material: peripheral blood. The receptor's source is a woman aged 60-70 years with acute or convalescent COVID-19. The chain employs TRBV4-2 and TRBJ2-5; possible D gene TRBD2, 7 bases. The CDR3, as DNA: TGTGCCAGCAGCCAAGAGTGGGGGGGGCAACAAGAGACCCAGTACTTC. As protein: CASSQEWGGQQETQYF.